Listed below are T cell receptor beta chains from one sample, sequenced in a study of blood T cell repertoires in COVID-19. Generated by immunoSEQ multiplex PCR, the TCRdb table keeps only in-frame clones and is missing some. The sample yields under 40,000 clones, around 87% seen once. Sequenced input: peripheral blood. These receptors originate from a man in his fifties with active or convalescent COVID-19. Each CDR3 is given with its conserved first and last residue. The D gene is left open where the match is weak. Clone size appears in some rows only: once, few, many, or a class for an expanded clone.

CDR3aa: CASSYSQGTYEQYF
CDR3nt: TGTGCCAGCAGTTACTCGCAGGGTACCTACGAGCAGTACTTC
j_gene: TRBJ2-7
abundance: once
d_gene: NA
v_gene: TRBV6-6

CDR3aa: CASSLGGQGFPPLHF
CDR3nt: TGTGCCAGCAGCTTAGGAGGACAGGGGTTTCCACCCCTCCACTTT
j_gene: TRBJ1-6
abundance: NA
d_gene: TRBD1
v_gene: TRBV11-2

CDR3aa: CAISAGGESNTEAFF
CDR3nt: TGTGCCATCTCCGCGGGGGGGGAGTCGAACACTGAAGCTTTCTTT
j_gene: TRBJ1-1
abundance: NA
d_gene: NA
v_gene: TRBV10-3

CDR3aa: CASSPVRTSGSDEQFF
CDR3nt: TGTGCCAGTAGCCCCGTTCGAACTAGCGGGAGTGATGAGCAGTTCTTC
j_gene: TRBJ2-1
abundance: NA
d_gene: TRBD2
v_gene: TRBV19

CDR3aa: CASSLGVGGDGYTF
CDR3nt: TGTGCCAGCAGCTTAGGGGTAGGGGGGGACGGCTACACCTTC
j_gene: TRBJ1-2
abundance: NA
d_gene: NA
v_gene: TRBV11-2

CDR3aa: CASSHSTGVSGRSYEQYF
CDR3nt: TGCGCCAGCAGCCACTCGACAGGGGTTAGCGGGAGATCCTACGAGCAGTACTTC
j_gene: TRBJ2-7
abundance: NA
d_gene: NA
v_gene: TRBV4-1

CDR3aa: CASSPGGTSYNSPLHF
CDR3nt: TGTGCCAGCTCACCAGGGGGGACCTCCTATAATTCACCCCTCCACTTT
j_gene: TRBJ1-6
abundance: NA
d_gene: NA
v_gene: TRBV18

CDR3aa: CASSFTGSETQYF
CDR3nt: TGTGCCAGCAGCTTCACAGGGTCAGAGACCCAGTACTTC
j_gene: TRBJ2-5
abundance: few
d_gene: NA
v_gene: TRBV5-8

CDR3aa: CASNEQGRYHEQYF
CDR3nt: TGTGCCAGCAACGAACAGGGTCGGTACCACGAGCAGTACTTC
j_gene: TRBJ2-7
abundance: once
d_gene: NA
v_gene: TRBV6-6

CDR3aa: CASSVGAHEKLFF
CDR3nt: TGTGCCAGCAGCGTAGGGGCCCATGAAAAACTGTTTTTT
j_gene: TRBJ1-4
abundance: NA
d_gene: NA
v_gene: TRBV9

CDR3aa: CSVRQGGMGQPQHF
CDR3nt: TGCAGCGTTCGACAGGGTGGGATGGGGCAGCCCCAGCATTTT
j_gene: TRBJ1-5
abundance: NA
d_gene: TRBD1
v_gene: TRBV29-1

CDR3aa: CASSHSTGQPQHF
CDR3nt: TGTGCCAGCAGCCACTCGACGGGGCAGCCCCAGCATTTT
j_gene: TRBJ1-5
abundance: medium-sized
d_gene: NA
v_gene: TRBV4-2

CDR3aa: CASTIEAVNTGELFF
CDR3nt: TGTGCCAGCACGATCGAAGCGGTGAACACCGGGGAGCTGTTTTTT
j_gene: TRBJ2-2
abundance: NA
d_gene: NA
v_gene: TRBV2

CDR3aa: CASSLNQQIYNEQFF
CDR3nt: TGTGCCAGCAGTTTAAATCAACAGATCTACAATGAGCAGTTCTTC
j_gene: TRBJ2-1
abundance: NA
d_gene: NA
v_gene: TRBV27

CDR3aa: CASSPRGPQNEQFF
CDR3nt: TGTGCCAGTAGTCCAAGGGGGCCGCAGAATGAGCAGTTCTTC
j_gene: TRBJ2-1
abundance: once
d_gene: TRBD1
v_gene: TRBV19

CDR3aa: CASSSTETNEKLFF
CDR3nt: TGTGCCAGCAGCTCGACAGAAACTAATGAAAAACTGTTTTTT
j_gene: TRBJ1-4
abundance: NA
d_gene: NA
v_gene: TRBV5-4

CDR3aa: CASSPTSGGNTGELFF
CDR3nt: TGTGCCAGCTCCCCGACTAGCGGGGGGAACACCGGGGAGCTGTTTTTT
j_gene: TRBJ2-2
abundance: NA
d_gene: TRBD2
v_gene: TRBV18

CDR3aa: CASSPGGGGSTNYGYTF
CDR3nt: TGCGCCAGCAGCCCGGGGGGGGGCGGAAGTACTAACTATGGCTACACCTTC
j_gene: TRBJ1-2
abundance: NA
d_gene: NA
v_gene: TRBV5-1